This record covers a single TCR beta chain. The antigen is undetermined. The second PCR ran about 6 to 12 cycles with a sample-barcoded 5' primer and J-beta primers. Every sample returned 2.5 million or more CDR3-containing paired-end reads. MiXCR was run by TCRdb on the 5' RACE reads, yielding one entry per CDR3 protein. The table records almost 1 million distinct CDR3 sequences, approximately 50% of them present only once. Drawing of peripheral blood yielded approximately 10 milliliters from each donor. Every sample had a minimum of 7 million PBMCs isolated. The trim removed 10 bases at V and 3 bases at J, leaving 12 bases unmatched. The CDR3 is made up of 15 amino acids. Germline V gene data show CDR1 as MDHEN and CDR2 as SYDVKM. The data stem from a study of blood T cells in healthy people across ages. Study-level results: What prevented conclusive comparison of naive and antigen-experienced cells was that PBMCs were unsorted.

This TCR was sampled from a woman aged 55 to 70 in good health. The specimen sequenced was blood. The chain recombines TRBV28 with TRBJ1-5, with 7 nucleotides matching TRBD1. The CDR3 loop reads CATNNPTGFNQPQHF. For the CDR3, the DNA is TGTGCCACCAACAACCCGACAGGGTTCAATCAGCCCCAGCATTTT.